This record concerns one T cell receptor beta chain sequence. Germline assignment: CDR1 SGHDT and CDR2 YYEEEE. V lost 0 bases to trimming and J lost 1 base; unmatched junction nucleotides: 1. There are 17 residues in the CDR3. The data were taken from a study of control samples from healthy donors and cancer patients. Using immunoSEQ multiplex PCR, the repertoire was profiled, and TCRdb retains in-frame clones only, with some absent. This table has around 180,000 clones, around 88% appearing once. V and J are TRBV5-6 and TRBJ2-2; 12 nucleotides match TRBD2. The sample was blood. The clonotype comes from a woman aged 30 to 39 in good health. CDR3 nucleotide sequence: TGTGCCAGCAGCTTGGGGGGACTAGCGGGGAACACCGGGGAGCTGTTTTTT. Protein: CASSLGGLAGNTGELFF.